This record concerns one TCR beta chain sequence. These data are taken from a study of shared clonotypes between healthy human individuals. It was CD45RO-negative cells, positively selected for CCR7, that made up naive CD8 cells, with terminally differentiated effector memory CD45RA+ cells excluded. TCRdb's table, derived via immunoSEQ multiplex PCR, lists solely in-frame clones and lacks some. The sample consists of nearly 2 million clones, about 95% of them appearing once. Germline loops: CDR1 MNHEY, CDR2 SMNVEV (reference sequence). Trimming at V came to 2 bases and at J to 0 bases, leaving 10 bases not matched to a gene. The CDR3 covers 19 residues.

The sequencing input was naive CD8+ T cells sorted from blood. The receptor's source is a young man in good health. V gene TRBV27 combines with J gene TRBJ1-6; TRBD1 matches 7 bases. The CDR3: CASSLPPGQLSSYNSPLHF. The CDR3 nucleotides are TGTGCCAGCAGTTTACCTCCGGGACAGCTGAGCTCCTATAATTCACCCCTCCACTTT.